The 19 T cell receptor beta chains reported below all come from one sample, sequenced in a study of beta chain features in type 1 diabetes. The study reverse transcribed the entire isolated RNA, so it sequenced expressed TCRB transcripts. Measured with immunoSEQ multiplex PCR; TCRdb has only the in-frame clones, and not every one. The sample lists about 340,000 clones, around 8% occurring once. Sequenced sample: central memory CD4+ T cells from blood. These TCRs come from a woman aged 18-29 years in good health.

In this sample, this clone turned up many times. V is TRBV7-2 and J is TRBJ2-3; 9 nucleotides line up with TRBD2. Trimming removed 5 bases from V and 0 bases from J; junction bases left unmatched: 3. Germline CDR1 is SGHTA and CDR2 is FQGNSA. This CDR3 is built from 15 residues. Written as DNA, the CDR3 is TGTGCCAGCAGCCCTAGCGGGATGAGCACAGATACGCAGTATTTT. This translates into CASSPSGMSTDTQYF.

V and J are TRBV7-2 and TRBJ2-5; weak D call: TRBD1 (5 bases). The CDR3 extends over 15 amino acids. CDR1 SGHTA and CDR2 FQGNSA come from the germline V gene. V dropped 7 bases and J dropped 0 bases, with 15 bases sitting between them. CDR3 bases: TGTGCCAGCACCCAACAGGTTCCGTACCAAGAGACCCAGTACTTC. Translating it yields CASTQQVPYQETQYF.

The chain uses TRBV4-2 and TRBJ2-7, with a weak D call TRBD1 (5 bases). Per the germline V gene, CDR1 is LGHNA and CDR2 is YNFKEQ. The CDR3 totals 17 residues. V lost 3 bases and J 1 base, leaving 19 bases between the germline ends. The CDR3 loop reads CASSQGIRTGYSYEQYF. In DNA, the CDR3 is TGTGCCAGCAGCCAGGGGATAAGAACAGGATATTCCTACGAGCAGTACTTC.

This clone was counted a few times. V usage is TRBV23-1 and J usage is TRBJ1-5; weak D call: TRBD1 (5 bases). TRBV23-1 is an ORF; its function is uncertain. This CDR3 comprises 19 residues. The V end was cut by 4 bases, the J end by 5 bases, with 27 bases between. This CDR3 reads CASSLMGDRTTTWDQPQHF. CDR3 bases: TGCGCCAGCAGTCTTATGGGAGACAGAACAACGACCTGGGATCAGCCCCAGCATTTT.

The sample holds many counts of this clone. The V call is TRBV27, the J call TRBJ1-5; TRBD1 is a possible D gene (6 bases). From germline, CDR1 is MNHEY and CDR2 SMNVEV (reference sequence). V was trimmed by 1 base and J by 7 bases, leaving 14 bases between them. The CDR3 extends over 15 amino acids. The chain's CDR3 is CASSLWGQGRQPQHF. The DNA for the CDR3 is TGTGCCAGCAGTTTATGGGGGCAGGGGAGACAGCCCCAGCATTTT.

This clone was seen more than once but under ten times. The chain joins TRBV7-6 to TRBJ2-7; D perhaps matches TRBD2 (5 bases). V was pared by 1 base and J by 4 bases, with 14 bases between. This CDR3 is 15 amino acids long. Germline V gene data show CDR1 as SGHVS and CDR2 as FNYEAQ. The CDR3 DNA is TGTGCCAGCAGCTTAGGCTCTAGCTCTCGGTACGAGCAGTACTTC. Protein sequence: CASSLGSSSRYEQYF.

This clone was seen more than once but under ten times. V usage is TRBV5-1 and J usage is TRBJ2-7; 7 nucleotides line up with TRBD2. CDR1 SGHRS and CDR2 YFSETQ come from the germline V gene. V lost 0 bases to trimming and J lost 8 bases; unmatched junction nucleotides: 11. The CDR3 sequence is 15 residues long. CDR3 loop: CASSLEAGKWGKQYF. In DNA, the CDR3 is TGCGCCAGCAGCTTGGAAGCGGGAAAGTGGGGTAAGCAGTACTTC.

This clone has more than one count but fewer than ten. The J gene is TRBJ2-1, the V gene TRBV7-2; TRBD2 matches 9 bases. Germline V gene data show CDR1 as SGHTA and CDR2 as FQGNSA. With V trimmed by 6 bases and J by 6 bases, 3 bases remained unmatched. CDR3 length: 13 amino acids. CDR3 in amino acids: CASSSGRFNEQFF. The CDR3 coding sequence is TGTGCCAGCAGTAGCGGGAGATTCAATGAGCAGTTCTTC.

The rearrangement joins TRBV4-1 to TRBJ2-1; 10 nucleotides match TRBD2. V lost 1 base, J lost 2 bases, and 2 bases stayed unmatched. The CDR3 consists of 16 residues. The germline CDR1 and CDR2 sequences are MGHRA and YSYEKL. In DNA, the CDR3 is TGCGCCAGCAGCCAAGGGAGCGGGAGGGCCTACAATGAGCAGTTCTTC. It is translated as CASSQGSGRAYNEQFF.

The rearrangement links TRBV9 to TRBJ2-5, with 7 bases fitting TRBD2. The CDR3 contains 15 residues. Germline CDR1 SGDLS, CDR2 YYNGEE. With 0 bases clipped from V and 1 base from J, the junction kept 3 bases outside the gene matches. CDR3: CASSVASGLQETQYF. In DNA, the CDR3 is TGTGCCAGCAGCGTAGCTAGCGGACTCCAAGAGACCCAGTACTTC.

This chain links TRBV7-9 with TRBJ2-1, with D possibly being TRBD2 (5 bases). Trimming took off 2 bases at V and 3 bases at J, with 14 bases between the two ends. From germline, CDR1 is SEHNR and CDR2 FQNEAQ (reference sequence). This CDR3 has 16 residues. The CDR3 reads CASSLFSGILYNEQFF. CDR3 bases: TGTGCCAGCAGCTTATTTTCCGGGATCCTCTACAATGAGCAGTTCTTC.

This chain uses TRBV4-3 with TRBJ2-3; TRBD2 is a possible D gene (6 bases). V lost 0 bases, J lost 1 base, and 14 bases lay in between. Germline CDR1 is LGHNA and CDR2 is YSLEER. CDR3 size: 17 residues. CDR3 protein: CASSQEGRASGTDTQYF. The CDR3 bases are TGCGCCAGCAGCCAAGAAGGCCGGGCTAGCGGCACAGATACGCAGTATTTT.

CDR3 region: CASSVNPGTIAFF. CDR3 DNA sequence: TGTGCCAGCAGCGTCAACCCAGGGACGATTGCTTTCTTT. The V gene is TRBV7-2, the J gene TRBJ1-1, with a possible D match to TRBD1 (5 bases). With 5 bases removed from V and 11 bases from J, the gap between germline ends came to 18 bases. The CDR3 totals 13 residues. Germline values: CDR1 SGHTA, CDR2 FQGNSA.

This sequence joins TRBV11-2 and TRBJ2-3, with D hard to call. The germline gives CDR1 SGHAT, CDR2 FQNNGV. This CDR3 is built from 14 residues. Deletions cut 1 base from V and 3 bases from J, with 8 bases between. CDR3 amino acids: CASSLVLVTDTQYF. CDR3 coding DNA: TGTGCCAGCAGCTTAGTTCTAGTAACAGATACGCAGTATTTT.

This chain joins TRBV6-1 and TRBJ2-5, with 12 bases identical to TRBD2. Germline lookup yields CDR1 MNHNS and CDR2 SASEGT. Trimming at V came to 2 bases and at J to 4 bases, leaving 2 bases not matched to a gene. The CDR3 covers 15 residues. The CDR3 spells CASSELAGGPETQYF. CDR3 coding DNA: TGTGCCAGCAGTGAACTAGCGGGAGGGCCAGAGACCCAGTACTTC.

CDR3 in DNA: TGTGCCAGCAGTGAACCGCGTGGTTCAGTTACCTACGAGCAGTACTTC. Amino acid sequence: CASSEPRGSVTYEQYF. The chain carries TRBV2 and TRBJ2-7; no definite D call. V lost 2 bases and J lost 2, with 16 bases in between. This CDR3 contains 16 residues. Germline values: CDR1 SNHLY, CDR2 FYNNEI.

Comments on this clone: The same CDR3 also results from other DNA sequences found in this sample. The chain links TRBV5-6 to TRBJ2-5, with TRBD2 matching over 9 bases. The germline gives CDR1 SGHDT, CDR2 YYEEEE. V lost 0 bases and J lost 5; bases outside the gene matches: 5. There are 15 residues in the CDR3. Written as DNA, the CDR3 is TGTGCCAGCAGCTTGGTATTAGCGGGGGTGGAGACCCAGTACTTC. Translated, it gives CASSLVLAGVETQYF. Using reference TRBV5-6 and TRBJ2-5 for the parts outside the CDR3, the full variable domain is DAGVTQSPTHLIKTRGQQVTLRCSPKSGHDTVSWYQQALGQGPQFIFQYYEEEERQRGNFPDRFSGHQFPNYSSELNVNALLLGDSALYLCASSLVLAGVETQYFGPGTRLLVL.

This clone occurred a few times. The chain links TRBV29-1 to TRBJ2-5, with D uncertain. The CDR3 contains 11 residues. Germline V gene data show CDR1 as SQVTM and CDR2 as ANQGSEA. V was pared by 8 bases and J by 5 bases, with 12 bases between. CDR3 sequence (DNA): TGCAGCTACGATTCGAGGGAGACCCAGTACTTC. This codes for CSYDSRETQYF.

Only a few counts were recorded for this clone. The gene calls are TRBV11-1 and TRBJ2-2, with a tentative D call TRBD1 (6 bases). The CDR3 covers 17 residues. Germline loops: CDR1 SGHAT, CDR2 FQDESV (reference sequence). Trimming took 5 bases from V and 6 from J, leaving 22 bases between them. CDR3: CASSPFPRQESAGELFF. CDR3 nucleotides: TGTGCCAGCAGCCCTTTCCCTAGACAGGAATCGGCCGGGGAGCTGTTTTTT.